This passage covers 3 T cell receptor beta chains from one sample sequenced in a study of cytomegalovirus exposure and HLA in healthy donors. It was with 60 Vbeta and 13 Jbeta primers that the PCR ran. Sequencing used immunoSEQ multiplex PCR; TCRdb keeps in-frame clones, though not all of them. Found here are fewer than 150,000 clones; the top ten clones hold roughly 2.5%. Sequenced sample: PBMCs. The source of these receptors is a man aged 35-49 years in good health and CMV-seronegative.

This chain links TRBV4-3 with TRBJ1-1, with TRBD1 matching over 11 bases. This CDR3 contains 15 residues. Trimming at V came to 4 bases and at J to 7 bases, leaving 8 bases not matched to a gene. Per germline, CDR1 LGHNA and CDR2 YSLEER. The CDR3 nucleotides read TGCGCCAGCAGCCGAATCGGACAGGGGGCTATTGAAGCTTTCTTT. Protein product: CASSRIGQGAIEAFF.

The CDR3 loop is CASSYDEGTYGYTF. CDR3 coding DNA: TGTGCCAGCAGTTACGATGAGGGTACCTATGGCTACACCTTC. V gene TRBV6-6 combines with J gene TRBJ1-2; D remains ambiguous. The CDR3 contains 14 residues. The V gene lost 2 bases and the J gene lost 4 bases, with 11 bases spanning the gap. Germline assignment: CDR1 MNHNY and CDR2 SVGAGI (reference sequence).

The V gene is TRBV5-1, the J gene TRBJ2-7; tentatively, D is TRBD2 (7 bases). The CDR3 loop spans 16 amino acids. V was shortened by 1 base and J by 6 bases, with 20 bases between the two germline ends. The V gene's germline CDR1 is SGHRS and CDR2 YFSETQ. The CDR3 nucleotides read TGCGCCAGCAGCTTGTCGTTTGGGGGGGGCCCCCTCGAGCAGTACTTC. Amino acids: CASSLSFGGGPLEQYF.